This is a list of T cell receptor beta chains from one sample in a study of radiation and T cells in renal cell carcinoma. Profiled with immunoSEQ multiplex PCR; TCRdb holds only in-frame clones, not every one. This sample carries 100,000 to 150,000 clones, more than 75% of them seen once, and the ten largest clones take approximately 6%. The sequencing used blood, collected from a patient whose treatment included radiotherapy and nephrectomy. These receptors came from a woman between 65 and 79 years old with renal cell carcinoma. Each CDR3 is given with its conserved first and last residue. A D gene is named only where the DNA matches it firmly. Size is stated for part of the rows, as once, few or many counts, or as a class when the clone is expanded.

abundance: -
len: 15
j_gene: TRBJ1-3
d_gene: -
v_gene: TRBV19
CDR3aa: CASGTGSKAGNTIYF
CDR3nt: TGTGCCAGCGGTACCGGGTCCAAGGCTGGAAACACCATATATTTT

abundance: -
len: 12
j_gene: TRBJ2-5
d_gene: -
v_gene: TRBV2
CDR3aa: CARASGAETQYF
CDR3nt: TGTGCCAGGGCGAGCGGTGCAGAGACCCAGTACTTC

abundance: -
len: 15
j_gene: TRBJ2-2
d_gene: -
v_gene: TRBV7-9
CDR3aa: CASSHRSQVTGELFF
CDR3nt: TGTGCCAGCAGCCACAGGTCACAGGTGACCGGGGAGCTGTTTTTT

abundance: -
len: 17
j_gene: TRBJ2-6
d_gene: TRBD1
v_gene: TRBV6-1
CDR3aa: CASSEWGQGAGANVLTF
CDR3nt: TGTGCCAGCAGTGAATGGGGGCAGGGGGCTGGGGCCAACGTCCTGACTTTC

abundance: once
len: 14
j_gene: TRBJ2-5
d_gene: -
v_gene: TRBV7-2
CDR3aa: CASSQETIRETQYF
CDR3nt: TGTGCCAGCAGCCAAGAGACTATTCGGGAGACCCAGTACTTC

abundance: -
len: 15
j_gene: TRBJ2-7
d_gene: TRBD2
v_gene: TRBV9
CDR3aa: CASSVEAGGYYEQYF
CDR3nt: TGTGCCAGCAGCGTAGAGGCGGGGGGATACTACGAGCAGTACTTC

abundance: -
len: 16
j_gene: TRBJ2-2
d_gene: -
v_gene: TRBV19
CDR3aa: CASSGRRFPNTGELFF
CDR3nt: TGTGCCAGTAGTGGCCGGAGGTTCCCAAACACCGGGGAGCTGTTTTTT

abundance: -
len: 16
j_gene: TRBJ1-4
d_gene: -
v_gene: TRBV5-5
CDR3aa: CASSQVGGATNEKLFF
CDR3nt: TGTGCCAGCAGCCAAGTGGGCGGTGCAACTAATGAAAAACTGTTTTTT

abundance: -
len: 12
j_gene: TRBJ1-1
d_gene: -
v_gene: TRBV15
CDR3aa: CATSRVGTEAFF
CDR3nt: TGTGCCACCAGCAGAGTGGGGACTGAAGCTTTCTTT

abundance: -
len: 15
j_gene: TRBJ1-6
d_gene: -
v_gene: TRBV4-1
CDR3aa: CASSQEPGGNSPLHF
CDR3nt: TGCGCCAGCAGCCAAGAACCCGGGGGGAATTCACCCCTCCACTTT

abundance: -
len: 13
j_gene: TRBJ2-7
d_gene: TRBD1
v_gene: TRBV14
CDR3aa: CASSIQGANEQYF
CDR3nt: TGTGCCAGCAGCATCCAGGGGGCAAACGAGCAGTACTTC

abundance: -
len: 14
j_gene: TRBJ2-7
d_gene: -
v_gene: TRBV18
CDR3aa: CASSQGGGTYEQYF
CDR3nt: TGTGCCAGCTCTCAGGGAGGGGGGACCTACGAGCAGTACTTC

abundance: -
len: 19
j_gene: TRBJ2-1
d_gene: TRBD2
v_gene: TRBV9
CDR3aa: CASSVVAGGGGPQGDEQFF
CDR3nt: TGTGCCAGCAGCGTAGTAGCCGGTGGCGGGGGGCCCCAAGGGGATGAGCAGTTCTTC

abundance: -
len: 13
j_gene: TRBJ1-2
d_gene: -
v_gene: TRBV28
CDR3aa: CASSFDGNYGYTF
CDR3nt: TGTGCCAGCAGTTTTGACGGTAACTATGGCTACACCTTC

abundance: few
len: 14
j_gene: TRBJ1-2
d_gene: -
v_gene: TRBV5-5
CDR3aa: CASNPDGGGYGYTF
CDR3nt: TGTGCCAGCAACCCTGACGGTGGGGGGTATGGCTACACCTTC

abundance: once
len: 16
j_gene: TRBJ2-7
d_gene: -
v_gene: TRBV27
CDR3aa: CASSAAQGWASYEQYF
CDR3nt: TGTGCCAGCAGTGCCGCACAGGGCTGGGCTTCCTACGAGCAGTACTTC

abundance: -
len: 15
j_gene: TRBJ2-3
d_gene: -
v_gene: TRBV4-2
CDR3aa: CASSLPDSQPDTQYF
CDR3nt: TGTGCCAGCAGCCTACCGGATTCCCAGCCAGATACGCAGTATTTT

abundance: few
len: 14
j_gene: TRBJ1-1
d_gene: -
v_gene: TRBV9
CDR3aa: CASSVDLGGTEAFF
CDR3nt: TGTGCCAGCAGCGTAGATTTGGGTGGCACTGAAGCTTTCTTT

abundance: -
len: 16
j_gene: TRBJ2-1
d_gene: TRBD2
v_gene: TRBV4-2
CDR3aa: CASSQLSGARLDEQFF
CDR3nt: TGTGCCAGCAGCCAACTGAGCGGGGCCCGTTTGGATGAGCAGTTCTTC

abundance: -
len: 15
j_gene: TRBJ1-4
d_gene: -
v_gene: TRBV5-8
CDR3aa: CASSLGGLVNEKLFF
CDR3nt: TGTGCCAGCAGCTTAGGAGGGTTGGTTAATGAAAAACTGTTTTTT

abundance: -
len: 14
j_gene: TRBJ2-3
d_gene: TRBD1
v_gene: TRBV10-3
CDR3aa: CATRTGGGKDTQYF
CDR3nt: TGTGCCACCAGGACAGGGGGGGGGAAAGATACGCAGTATTTT

abundance: -
len: 14
j_gene: TRBJ1-6
d_gene: -
v_gene: TRBV19
CDR3aa: CASNWGGRTSPLHF
CDR3nt: TGTGCCAGTAATTGGGGGGGGCGAACTTCACCCCTCCACTTT

abundance: -
len: 16
j_gene: TRBJ2-7
d_gene: TRBD1
v_gene: TRBV7-9
CDR3aa: CASSSRQGSLPYEQYF
CDR3nt: TGTGCCAGCAGCTCCCGACAGGGGAGTCTCCCCTACGAGCAGTACTTC

abundance: -
len: 11
j_gene: TRBJ2-7
d_gene: -
v_gene: TRBV2
CDR3aa: CASLQQGEQYF
CDR3nt: TGTGCCAGCCTCCAACAGGGCGAGCAGTACTTC

abundance: once
len: 18
j_gene: TRBJ2-2
d_gene: TRBD2
v_gene: TRBV14
CDR3aa: CASSQEIRRGGNTGELFF
CDR3nt: TGTGCCAGCAGCCAAGAGATTCGGCGGGGGGGTAACACCGGGGAGCTGTTTTTT